Listed below are T cell receptor beta chains from one sample, sequenced in a study of blood T cell repertoires in COVID-19. Using immunoSEQ multiplex PCR, the repertoire was profiled, and TCRdb retains in-frame clones only, with some absent. The data contain over 200,000 clones, roughly 80% of them singletons. The sequenced sample was peripheral blood. The origin of the receptors is a human donor in a cohort sampled during active COVID-19. Each CDR3 is given with its conserved first and last residue.

TRBJ2-7 TRBV28 CASSSPGTQVYEQYF
TRBJ2-3 TRBV28 CASSLVGTRLTDTQYF
TRBJ2-7 TRBV7-2 CASSSEPTASYEQYF
TRBJ2-2 TRBV7-3 CASSLTGQNTGELFF
TRBJ1-1 TRBV28 CASSYWTGLNTEAFF
TRBJ2-7 TRBV27 CASSSGSYEQYF
TRBJ2-1 TRBV7-3 CASSLAGLGNEQFF
TRBJ2-7 TRBV6-5 CASSYSSPGSYEQYF
TRBJ1-1 TRBV6-5 CASSYSRRVTEAFF
TRBJ2-3 TRBV6-5 CASGGGPSTDTQYF
TRBJ2-3 TRBV27 CASSFRSGTDTQYF
TRBJ2-1 TRBV5-6 CASSLVPSGSRGNEQFF
TRBJ2-7 TRBV24-1 CATSAPGQDYEQYF
TRBJ2-2 TRBV6-5 CASSYSVRGELFF
TRBJ2-6 TRBV27 CASSFRSYSGANVLTF
TRBJ2-1 TRBV29-1 CSAHSGTFSYNEQFF
TRBJ2-7 TRBV7-2 CASSLDLRGAGEQYF
TRBJ2-5 TRBV6-2/TRBV6-3 CASSYRGFGGETQYF
TRBJ2-7 TRBV19 CASRPQGLSYEQYF
TRBJ2-7 TRBV15 CATSRVRLAGGYEQYF
TRBJ2-3 TRBV19 CASSIGVGTDTQYF
TRBJ2-7 TRBV11-2 CASSLWASGIYEQYF
TRBJ2-7 TRBV6-2/TRBV6-3 CASSSLGGKFYEQYF
TRBJ2-7 TRBV28 CASSFQGQISYEQYF
TRBJ2-5 TRBV6-4 CASSDLRDTGTQYF
TRBJ1-5 TRBV6-5 CASRTRQNSNQPQHF
TRBJ2-7 TRBV13 CASSHTNILAGVKYEQYF